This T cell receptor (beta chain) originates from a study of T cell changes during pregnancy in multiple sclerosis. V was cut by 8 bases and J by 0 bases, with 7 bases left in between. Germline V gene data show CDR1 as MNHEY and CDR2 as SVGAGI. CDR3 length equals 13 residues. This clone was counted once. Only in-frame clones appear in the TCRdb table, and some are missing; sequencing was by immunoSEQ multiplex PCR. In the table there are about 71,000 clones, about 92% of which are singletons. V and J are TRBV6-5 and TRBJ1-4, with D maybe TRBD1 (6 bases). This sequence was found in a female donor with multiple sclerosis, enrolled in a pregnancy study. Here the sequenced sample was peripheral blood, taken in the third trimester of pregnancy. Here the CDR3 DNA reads TGTGCCAGCCAGGGGACAACTAATGAAAAACTGTTTTTT. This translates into CASQGTTNEKLFF.